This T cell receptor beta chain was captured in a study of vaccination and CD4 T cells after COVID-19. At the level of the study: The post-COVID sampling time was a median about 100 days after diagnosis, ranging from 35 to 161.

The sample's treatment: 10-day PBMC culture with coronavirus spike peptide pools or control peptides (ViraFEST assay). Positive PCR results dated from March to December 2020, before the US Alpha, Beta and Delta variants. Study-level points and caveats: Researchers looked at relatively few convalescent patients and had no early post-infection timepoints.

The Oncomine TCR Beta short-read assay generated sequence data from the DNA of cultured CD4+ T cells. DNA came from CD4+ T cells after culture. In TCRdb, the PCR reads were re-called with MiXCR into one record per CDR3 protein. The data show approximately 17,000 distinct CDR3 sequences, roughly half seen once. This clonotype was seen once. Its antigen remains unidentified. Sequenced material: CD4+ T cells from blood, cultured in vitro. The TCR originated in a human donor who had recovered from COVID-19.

The CDR3 loop reads CASSVTTGQGTETQYF. DNA for the CDR3: TGCGCCAGCAGCGTAACGACGGGACAGGGTACCGAGACCCAGTACTTC. The V call is TRBV5-1, the J call TRBJ2-5; 9 bases fit TRBD1. The J segment lost 5 bases and the V segment lost 4 bases, leaving 12 bases of the junction unmatched. This CDR3 comprises 16 residues. Germline CDR1 is SGHRS and CDR2 is YFSETQ.